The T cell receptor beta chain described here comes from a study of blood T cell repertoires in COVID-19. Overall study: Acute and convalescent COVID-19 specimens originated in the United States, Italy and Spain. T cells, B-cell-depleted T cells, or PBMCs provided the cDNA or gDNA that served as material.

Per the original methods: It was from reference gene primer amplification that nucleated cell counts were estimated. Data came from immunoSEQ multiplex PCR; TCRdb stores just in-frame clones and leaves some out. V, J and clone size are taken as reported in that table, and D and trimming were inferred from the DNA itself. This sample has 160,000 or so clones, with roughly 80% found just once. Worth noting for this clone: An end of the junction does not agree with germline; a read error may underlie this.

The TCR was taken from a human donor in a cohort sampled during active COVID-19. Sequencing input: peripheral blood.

Written as DNA, the CDR3 is TGCGCCAGCACCTTGGGGACATATACCTACAATGAGCAGTTCTTC. This sequence encodes CASTLGTYTYNEQFF. The rearrangement joins TRBV5-1 to TRBJ2-1; possible D gene TRBD1, 6 bases. The CDR3 extends over 15 amino acids. In germline, CDR1 is SGHRS, CDR2 YFSETQ.